Detailed here is one T cell receptor (beta chain). Here immunoSEQ multiplex PCR was the method, and the copy in TCRdb shows in-frame clones only, minus some. The sample has about 300,000 clones, 85% to 90% seen once. This record belongs to a study of blood T cell repertoires in COVID-19. Material: PBMCs or T cells enriched from blood (not recorded which). This sequence originates from a man aged 25-40 years who had recovered from COVID-19.

This chain's CDR3 is CASSLGTPGADEKLFF. CDR3 DNA sequence: TGTGCCAGCAGCTTAGGAACTCCAGGGGCGGATGAAAAACTGTTTTTT. This sequence joins TRBV7-2 and TRBJ1-4, with D possibly being TRBD1 (6 bases). CDR3 size: 16 residues. Germline assignment: CDR1 SGHTA and CDR2 FQGNSA. Trimming removed 1 base from V and 6 bases from J, with 15 bases in between.